This T cell receptor beta chain was recovered during a study of T cell responses to AZD1222 COVID-19 vaccine. Study results and caveats: At baseline, seropositivity was found in only six AZD1222 recipients.

For this clone: What it binds is unknown.

Generated by immunoSEQ multiplex PCR, the TCRdb table keeps only in-frame clones and is missing some. Of about 59,000 clones in the sample, roughly nine tenths were seen once. The analysis combined second doses at about 4 or about 12 weeks. The V gene end was trimmed by 3 bases and the J gene end by 6 bases; junction bases not matched to a gene: 16. The length of the CDR3 is 19 residues. Germline V CDR1 and CDR2: SGHVS, FNYEAQ. The receptor's source is an adult who received the AZD1222 COVID-19 vaccine. The sample was peripheral blood, taken 28 days after the second AZD1222 dose. The chain recombines TRBV7-6 with TRBJ2-2; TRBD2 matches 10 bases. CDR3 nucleotides: TGTGCCAGCAGCTTCGGGGCCAGAGCGGGGGGGCCCCCATCCGGGGAGCTGTTTTTT. This encodes CASSFGARAGGPPSGELFF.